This TCR beta chain was sequenced during a study of blood T cell repertoires in COVID-19. On the study more broadly: The origin of the acute and convalescent COVID-19 samples was the United States, Italy and Spain.

Per the germline V gene, CDR1 is LNHDA and CDR2 is SQIVND (reference sequence). V gave up 5 bases and J gave up 5 bases; unmatched junction bases: 5. The CDR3 extends over 14 amino acids. This table comes from immunoSEQ multiplex PCR, and its TCRdb copy is limited to in-frame clones, with some not included. The sample shows 430,000 or so clones, more than 70% of them seen only once. All exposed participants met a person with COVID-19 within 2 weeks before entering the study. This receptor was obtained from a woman in her late teens or twenties who had been exposed to COVID-19. Sequencing used PBMCs or T cells enriched from blood (not recorded which). The chain carries TRBV19 and TRBJ1-5; 8 nucleotides line up with TRBD1. For the CDR3, the DNA is TGTGCCAGTAGTGACAGGGGAGGCTATCAGCCCCAGCATTTT. It codes for CASSDRGGYQPQHF.